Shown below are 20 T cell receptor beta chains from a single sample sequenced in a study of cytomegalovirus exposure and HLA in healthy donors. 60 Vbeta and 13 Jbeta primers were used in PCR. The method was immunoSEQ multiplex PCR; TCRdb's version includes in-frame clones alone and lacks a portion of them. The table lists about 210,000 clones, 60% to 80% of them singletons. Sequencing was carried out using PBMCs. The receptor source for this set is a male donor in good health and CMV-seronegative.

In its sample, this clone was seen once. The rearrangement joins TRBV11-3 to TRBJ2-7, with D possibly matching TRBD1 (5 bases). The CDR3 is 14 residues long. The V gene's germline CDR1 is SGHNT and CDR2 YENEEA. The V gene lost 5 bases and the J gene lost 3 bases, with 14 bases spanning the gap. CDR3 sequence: CASSRGDQGYEQYF. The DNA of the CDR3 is TGTGCCAGCAGCAGAGGAGACCAGGGCTACGAGCAGTACTTC.

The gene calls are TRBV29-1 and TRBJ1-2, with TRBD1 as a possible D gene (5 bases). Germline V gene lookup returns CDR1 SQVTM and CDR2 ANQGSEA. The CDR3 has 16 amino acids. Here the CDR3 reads CRPNNGFSGAPCGYTF. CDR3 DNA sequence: TGCAGACCAAATAACGGGTTTAGTGGGGCGCCTTGTGGCTACACCTTC.

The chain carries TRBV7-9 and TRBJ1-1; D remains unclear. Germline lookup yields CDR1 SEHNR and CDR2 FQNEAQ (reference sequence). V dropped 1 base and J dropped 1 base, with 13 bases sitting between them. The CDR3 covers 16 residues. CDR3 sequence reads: CASSLGPGISNTEAFF. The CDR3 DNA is TGTGCCAGCAGCTTAGGTCCCGGGATATCGAACACTGAAGCTTTCTTT.

CDR3 in amino acids: CSVKGREETQYF. The CDR3 bases are TGCAGCGTTAAGGGCAGGGAAGAGACCCAGTACTTC. The V call is TRBV29-1, the J call TRBJ2-5, with D possibly TRBD1 on 5 matching bases. Trimming removed 5 bases from V and 3 bases from J, with 10 bases in between. CDR1 and CDR2 (germline): SQVTM, ANQGSEA. This CDR3 has 12 amino acids.

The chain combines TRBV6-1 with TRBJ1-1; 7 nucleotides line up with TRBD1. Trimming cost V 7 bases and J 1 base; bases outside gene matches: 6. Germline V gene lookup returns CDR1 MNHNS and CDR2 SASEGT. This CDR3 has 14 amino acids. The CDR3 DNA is TGTGCCAGCACTCGGGGACAGTCGAACACTGAAGCTTTCTTT. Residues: CASTRGQSNTEAFF.

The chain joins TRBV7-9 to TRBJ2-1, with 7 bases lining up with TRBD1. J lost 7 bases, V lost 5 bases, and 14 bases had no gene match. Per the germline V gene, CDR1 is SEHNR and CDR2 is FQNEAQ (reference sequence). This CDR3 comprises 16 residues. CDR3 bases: TGTGCCAGCAGCCCTCAGACAGGGAGTGGGACGAATGAGCAGTTCTTC. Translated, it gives CASSPQTGSGTNEQFF.

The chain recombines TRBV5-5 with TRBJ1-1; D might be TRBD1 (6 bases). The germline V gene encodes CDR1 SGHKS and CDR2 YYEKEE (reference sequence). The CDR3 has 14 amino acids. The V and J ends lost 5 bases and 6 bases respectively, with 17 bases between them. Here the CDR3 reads CASRPTGLASEAFF. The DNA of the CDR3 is TGTGCCAGCAGACCGACAGGCTTAGCCTCTGAAGCTTTCTTT.

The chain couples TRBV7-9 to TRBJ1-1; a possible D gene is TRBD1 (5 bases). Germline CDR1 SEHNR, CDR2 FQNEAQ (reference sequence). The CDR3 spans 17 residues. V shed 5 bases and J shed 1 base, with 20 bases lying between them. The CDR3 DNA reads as TGTGCCAGCAGCCAACCCAGGGTAGGGGTATGGAACACTGAAGCTTTCTTT. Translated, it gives CASSQPRVGVWNTEAFF.

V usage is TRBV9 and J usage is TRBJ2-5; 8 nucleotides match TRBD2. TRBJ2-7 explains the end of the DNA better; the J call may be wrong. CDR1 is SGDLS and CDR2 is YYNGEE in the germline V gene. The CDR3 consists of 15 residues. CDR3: CASSSLAGSSYEQYF. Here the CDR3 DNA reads TGTGCCAGCAGTTCTTTAGCGGGGAGCTCCTACGAGCAGTACTTC.

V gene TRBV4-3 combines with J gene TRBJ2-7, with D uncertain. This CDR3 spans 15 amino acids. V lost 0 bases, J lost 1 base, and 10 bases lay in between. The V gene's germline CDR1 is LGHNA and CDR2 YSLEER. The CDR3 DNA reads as TGCGCCAGCAGCCAAGATATAACAAAATCCTACGAGCAGTACTTC. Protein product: CASSQDITKSYEQYF.

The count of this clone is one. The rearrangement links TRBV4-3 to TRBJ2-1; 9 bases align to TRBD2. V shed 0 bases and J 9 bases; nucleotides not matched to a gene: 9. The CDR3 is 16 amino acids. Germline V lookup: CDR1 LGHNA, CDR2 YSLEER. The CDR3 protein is CASSQDPGIAGVEQFF. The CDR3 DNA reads TGCGCCAGCAGCCAAGATCCGGGGATAGCGGGAGTTGAGCAGTTCTTC.

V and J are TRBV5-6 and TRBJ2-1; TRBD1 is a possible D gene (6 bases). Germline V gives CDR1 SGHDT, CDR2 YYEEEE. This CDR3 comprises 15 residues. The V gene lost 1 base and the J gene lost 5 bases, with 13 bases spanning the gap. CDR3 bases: TGTGCCAGCAGCTTGTTGGTGGGGGCGAACAATGAGCAGTTCTTC. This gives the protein CASSLLVGANNEQFF.

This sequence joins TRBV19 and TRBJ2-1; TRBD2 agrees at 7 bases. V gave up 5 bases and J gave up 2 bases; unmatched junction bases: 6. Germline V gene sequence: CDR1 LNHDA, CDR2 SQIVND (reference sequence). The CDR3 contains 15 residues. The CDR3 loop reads CASSYSGNTYNEQFF. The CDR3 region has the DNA TGTGCCAGTAGTTACAGCGGGAACACCTACAATGAGCAGTTCTTC.

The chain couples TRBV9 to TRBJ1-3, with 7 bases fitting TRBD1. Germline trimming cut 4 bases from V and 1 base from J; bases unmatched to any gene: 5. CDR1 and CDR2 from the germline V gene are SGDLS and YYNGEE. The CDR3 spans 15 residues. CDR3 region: CASSWGTVSGNTIYF. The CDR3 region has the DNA TGTGCCAGCAGCTGGGGGACAGTTTCTGGAAACACCATATATTTT.

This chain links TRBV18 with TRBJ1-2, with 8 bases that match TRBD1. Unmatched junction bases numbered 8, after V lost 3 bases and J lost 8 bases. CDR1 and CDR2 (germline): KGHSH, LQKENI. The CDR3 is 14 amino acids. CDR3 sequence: CASSPLDREGGYTF. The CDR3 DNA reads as TGTGCCAGCTCACCTTTGGACAGGGAAGGGGGCTACACCTTC.

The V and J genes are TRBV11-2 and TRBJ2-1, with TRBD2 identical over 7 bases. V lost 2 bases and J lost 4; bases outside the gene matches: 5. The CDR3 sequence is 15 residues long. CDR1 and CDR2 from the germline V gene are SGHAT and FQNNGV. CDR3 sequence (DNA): TGTGCCAGCAGCTTACCTAGCGGAGCTTACAATGAGCAGTTCTTC. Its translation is CASSLPSGAYNEQFF.

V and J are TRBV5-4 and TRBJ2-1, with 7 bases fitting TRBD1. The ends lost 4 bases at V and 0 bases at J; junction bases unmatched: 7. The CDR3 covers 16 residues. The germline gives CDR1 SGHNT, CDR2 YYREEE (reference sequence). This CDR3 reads CASSPPDRYSYNEQFF. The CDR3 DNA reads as TGTGCCAGCAGCCCCCCGGACAGGTACTCCTACAATGAGCAGTTCTTC.

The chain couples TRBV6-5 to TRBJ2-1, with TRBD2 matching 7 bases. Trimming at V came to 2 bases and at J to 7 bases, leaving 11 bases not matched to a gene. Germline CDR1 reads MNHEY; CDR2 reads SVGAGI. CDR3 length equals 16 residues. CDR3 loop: CASSYEVFREVNEQFF. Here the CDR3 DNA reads TGTGCCAGCAGTTACGAGGTGTTTCGGGAGGTGAATGAGCAGTTCTTC.

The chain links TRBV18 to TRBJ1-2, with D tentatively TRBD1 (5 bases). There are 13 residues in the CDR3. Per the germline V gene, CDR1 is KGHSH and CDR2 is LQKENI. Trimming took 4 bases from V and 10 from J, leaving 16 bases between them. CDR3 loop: CASSLPGRGDYTF. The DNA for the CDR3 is TGTGCCAGCTCACTTCCGGGTAGGGGTGACTACACCTTC.

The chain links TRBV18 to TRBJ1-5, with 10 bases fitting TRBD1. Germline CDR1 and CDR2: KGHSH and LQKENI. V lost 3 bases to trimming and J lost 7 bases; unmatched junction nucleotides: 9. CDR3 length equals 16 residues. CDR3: CASSPSTGGAGQPQHF. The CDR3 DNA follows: TGTGCCAGCTCACCCTCGACAGGGGGCGCAGGGCAGCCCCAGCATTTT.